The 17 T cell receptor beta chains given below trace back to one sample, sequenced in a study of regulatory T cells in long-lasting Graves disease. According to the study, TCR beta libraries were built with iRepertoire HTBI primers and CDR3-region Arm-PCR. TCRdb processed the multiplex PCR reads anew with MiXCR; each CDR3 protein has one entry. Of around 250,000 distinct CDR3 sequences detected, 20% to 25% appear once; the ten largest clones hold approximately 15%. Stated time point: newly diagnosed GD, antithyroid drugs for less than 3 months. PBMC-derived RNA was used for the TCR library. The material sequenced was peripheral blood mononuclear cells (PBMCs), taken at new diagnosis, from a patient treated with antithyroid drugs. The origin of the receptors is a female donor with Graves disease.

This clonotype was seen repeatedly, ten times or more. The chain has TRBV12-3 or TRBV12-4 and TRBJ1-2, with 7 bases lining up with TRBD1. Losses at the gene ends were 4 bases for V and 4 bases for J; bases not matched to a gene: 12. The CDR3 sequence is 16 residues long. The CDR3 spells CASSSAGQVLLYGYTF. The CDR3 nucleotides read TGTGCCAGCAGTTCAGCCGGACAGGTCCTCCTCTATGGCTACACCTTC.

For this clonotype: It is unclear where the CDR3 begins or ends on the DNA, so no DNA is shown, and the CDR3 is as TCRdb lists it. The J gene is TRBJ1-2, the V gene TRBV6-2 or TRBV6-3. Germline lookup yields CDR1 MNHEY and CDR2 SVGEGT. The CDR3 is made up of 14 amino acids, end residues included. CDR3 region: CASKDFGPAGGYTF.

This clonotype was seen more than once but under ten times. This chain links TRBV2 with TRBJ2-5; the match to TRBD1 covers 7 bases. From germline, CDR1 is SNHLY and CDR2 FYNNEI. The CDR3 length is 14 residues. V trimming: 3 bases; J trimming: 6 bases; junction bases outside the gene matches: 7. CDR3 loop: CASSDTGVGKTQYF. In DNA form, the CDR3 reads TGTGCCAGCAGTGACACAGGGGTCGGAAAGACCCAGTACTTC.

This clonotype was seen ten or more times. V usage is TRBV20-1 and J usage is TRBJ2-1, with 10 bases fitting TRBD2. The CDR3 length is 14 residues. The trim removed 1 base at V and 9 bases at J, leaving 6 bases unmatched. The V gene's germline CDR1 is DFQATT and CDR2 SNEGSKA (reference sequence). CDR3 nucleotide sequence: TGCAGTGCTAGAGTAATAGCGGGGGGAGGTGAGCAGTTCTTC. Translating gives CSARVIAGGGEQFF.

This clonotype was counted a few times. The chain couples TRBV9 to TRBJ2-3; perhaps TRBD1 as D (6 bases). The germline gives CDR1 SGDLS, CDR2 YYNGEE. V shed 2 bases and J shed 0 bases, with 13 bases lying between them. The CDR3 runs to 16 residues. This CDR3 is CASSVPTGSSTDTQYF. DNA for the CDR3: TGTGCCAGCAGCGTTCCGACAGGCTCAAGCACAGATACGCAGTATTTT.

Remarks on this clonotype: One base separates it from a far larger clone, so it is likely a read error. This rearrangement joins TRBV18 to TRBJ2-1; D remains unclear. The J call is in doubt because the DNA end fits TRBJ2-5 better. Germline V gene lookup returns CDR1 KGHSH and CDR2 LQKENI. The CDR3 contains 12 residues. DNA of the CDR3: TGTGCCAGCTCCCCGATTCAAGAGACCCAGTACTTC. Amino acid sequence: CASSPIQETQYF.

This clonotype appeared many times. The chain carries TRBV14 and TRBJ2-1; 10 nucleotides agree with TRBD1. This CDR3 contains 16 residues. In germline, CDR1 is SGHDN, CDR2 FVKESK. J was trimmed by 8 bases and V by 3 bases; bases with no gene match: 10. Here the CDR3 reads CASSHPGQGGTHEQFF. CDR3 DNA sequence: TGTGCCAGCAGCCATCCCGGACAGGGGGGGACGCATGAGCAGTTCTTC.

A word on this clonotype: This probably arose from a read error, given a far larger clone one base away. V is TRBV2 and J is TRBJ2-1; D ambiguous. Germline values: CDR1 SNHLY, CDR2 FYNNEI. The CDR3 has 15 amino acids. CDR3: CASSPEISSYNERFF. In nucleotides, the CDR3 is TGTGCCAGCAGCCCGGAAATTAGCTCCTACAATGAGCGGTTCTTC.

This clonotype was counted between two and nine times. The rearrangement uses TRBV7-8 and TRBJ1-6; D is unclear. The CDR3 runs 15 residues. Germline values: CDR1 SGHVS, CDR2 FQNEAQ. V lost 2 bases and J 9 bases, leaving 14 bases between the germline ends. The CDR3 DNA reads TGTGCCAGCAGCTTAAAGAGTGGAGGGCGTTCACCCCTCCACTTT. As protein: CASSLKSGGRSPLHF.

At least ten counts were recorded for this clonotype. The rearrangement joins TRBV6-2 or TRBV6-3 to TRBJ2-3; D gene unclear. The germline V and J ends were trimmed by 5 bases and 9 bases, with 12 bases remaining between them. Germline V gene lookup returns CDR1 MNHEY and CDR2 SVGEGT. The CDR3 spans 12 residues. The CDR3 sequence is CASSDGPATQYF. The CDR3 region has the DNA TGTGCCAGCAGTGATGGCCCCGCGACGCAGTATTTT.

This clonotype was detected ten times or more. J is TRBJ1-6 and V is TRBV3-1; the D is unclear. Germline CDR1 LGHDT, CDR2 YNNKEL (reference sequence). This CDR3 has 12 amino acids. With 0 bases removed from V and 10 bases from J, the gap between germline ends came to 4 bases. The CDR3, as DNA: TGTGCCAGCAGCCAAGATCGCTCACCCCTCCACTTT. This sequence encodes CASSQDRSPLHF. Combining the CDR3 with reference TRBV3-1 and TRBJ1-6 gives the whole variable domain DTAVSQTPKYLVTQMGNDKSIKCEQNLGHDTMYWYKQDSKKFLKIMFSYNNKELIINETVPNRFSPKSPDKAHLNLHINSLELGDSAVYFCASSQDRSPLHFGNGTRLTVT.

V and J are TRBV11-3 and TRBJ1-1, with D possibly TRBD1 on 6 matching bases. The V and J ends lost 3 bases and 6 bases respectively, with 17 bases between them. The CDR3 totals 15 residues. CDR1 and CDR2 (germline): SGHNT, YENEEA. DNA of the CDR3: TGTGCCAGCAGCTTCTCGTCAGGGGCCATGGCTGAAGCTTTCTTT. This sequence encodes CASSFSSGAMAEAFF.

There are many counts of this clonotype. The V gene is TRBV6-5, the J gene TRBJ1-1; no definite D call. This CDR3 spans 14 amino acids. Trimming pared 2 bases from V and 1 base from J, leaving 8 bases between. Germline CDR1 is MNHEY and CDR2 is SVGAGI. CDR3 nucleotides: TGTGCCAGCAGTTACAACGACGGGAACACTGAAGCTTTCTTT. It codes for CASSYNDGNTEAFF.

This clonotype came up many times. This chain's CDR3 is CASSGPTDSPTDTQYF. The CDR3 DNA reads TGCGCCAGCAGCGGCCCTACCGACTCCCCTACAGATACGCAGTATTTT. The chain has TRBV5-1 and TRBJ2-3; D gene uncertain. Per the germline V gene, CDR1 is SGHRS and CDR2 is YFSETQ. The CDR3 covers 16 residues. Trimming removed 4 bases from V and 3 bases from J, with 18 bases in between.

In its sample, this clonotype was seen a few times. Germline and junction disagree at one end, which may indicate a read error. This sequence joins TRBV2 and TRBJ2-4; D may be TRBD1 or TRBD2 (5 bases each). Germline V gene lookup returns CDR1 SNHLY and CDR2 FYNNEI. CDR3 length equals 18 residues. CDR3 nucleotide sequence: TGTGCCGGCAGTGAACCACGCCGGGGCTCCGGGGCCAAAAACATTCAGTACTTC. Residues: CAGSEPRRGSGAKNIQYF.

For this clonotype: A far larger clone lies a single base away; this is likely a read error. The chain carries TRBV11-2 and TRBJ2-1, with D tentatively TRBD2 (5 bases). This CDR3 is 14 amino acids long. The V gene's germline CDR1 is SGHAT and CDR2 FQNNGV. DNA of the CDR3: TGTGCCAACAGCTTAGATCGGGAATACAATGAGCAGTTCTTC. As protein: CANSLDREYNEQFF.

V is TRBV4-3 and J is TRBJ1-2; no clear D. Trimming took 0 bases from V and 6 from J, leaving 14 bases between them. Germline CDR1 reads LGHNA; CDR2 reads YSLEER. The length of the CDR3 is 15 residues. The CDR3 DNA sequence: TGCGCCAGCAGCCAAGACGGAACCCCCCAGCATGGCTACACCTTC. This sequence encodes CASSQDGTPQHGYTF.